This TCR beta chain was recovered during a study of blood T cell repertoires in COVID-19. About the study: COVID-19 samples from acute and convalescent phases originated in the United States, Italy and Spain. T cells, B-cell-depleted T cells, or PBMCs supplied cDNA or gDNA.

The CDR3 has 13 residues. Trimming at V came to 6 bases and at J to 5 bases, leaving 6 bases not matched to a gene. Only in-frame clones appear in the TCRdb table, and some are missing; sequencing was by immunoSEQ multiplex PCR. The repertoire has tens of thousands of clones, 85% to 90% of them found once; the top ten carry about 23%. The sequenced sample consisted of peripheral blood. This rearrangement joins TRBV12-3 or TRBV12-4 to TRBJ2-5; 7 nucleotides line up with TRBD2. The clonotype originates from a human donor in a cohort sampled during active COVID-19. CDR3 residues: CASRGGLQETQYF. The CDR3 nucleotides read TGTGCCAGCAGGGGAGGGTTGCAGGAGACCCAGTACTTC.